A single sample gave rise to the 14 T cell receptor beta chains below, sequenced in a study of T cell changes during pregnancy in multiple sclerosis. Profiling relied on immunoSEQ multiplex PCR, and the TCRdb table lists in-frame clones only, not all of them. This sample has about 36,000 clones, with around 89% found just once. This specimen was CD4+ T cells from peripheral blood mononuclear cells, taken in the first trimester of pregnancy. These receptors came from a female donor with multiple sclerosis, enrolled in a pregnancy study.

The CDR3 spells CAISVEFGTSGNNEQFF. CDR3 DNA: TGTGCCATCAGTGTAGAATTCGGGACTAGCGGTAACAATGAGCAGTTCTTC. This chain links TRBV10-3 with TRBJ2-1; TRBD2 matches 11 bases. The CDR3 runs 17 residues. The germline V gene encodes CDR1 ENHRY and CDR2 SYGVKD. V dropped 4 bases and J dropped 5; count of bases not matched to a gene: 10.

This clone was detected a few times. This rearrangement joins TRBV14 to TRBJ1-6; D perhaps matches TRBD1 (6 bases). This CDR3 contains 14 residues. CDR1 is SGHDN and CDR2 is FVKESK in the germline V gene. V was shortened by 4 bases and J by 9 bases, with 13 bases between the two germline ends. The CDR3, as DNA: TGTGCCAGCAGCCCGACAGGTCTCGGTTCACCCCTCCACTTT. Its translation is CASSPTGLGSPLHF.

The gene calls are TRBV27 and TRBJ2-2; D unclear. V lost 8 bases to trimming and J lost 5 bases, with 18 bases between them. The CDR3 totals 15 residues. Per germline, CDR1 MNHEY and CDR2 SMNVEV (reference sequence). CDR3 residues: CASSPVRNPTGELFF. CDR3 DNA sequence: TGTGCCAGCTCCCCCGTCCGTAATCCTACCGGGGAGCTGTTTTTT.

The CDR3 reads CASSPRLAGGPGEQFF. In nucleotides, the CDR3 is TGTGCCAGCAGTCCTAGACTAGCGGGAGGGCCGGGAGAGCAGTTCTTC. The chain links TRBV27 to TRBJ2-1, with 14 bases fitting TRBD2. The length of the CDR3 is 16 residues. CDR1 and CDR2 from the germline V gene are MNHEY and SMNVEV (reference sequence). J lost 10 bases, V lost 5 bases, and 10 bases had no gene match.

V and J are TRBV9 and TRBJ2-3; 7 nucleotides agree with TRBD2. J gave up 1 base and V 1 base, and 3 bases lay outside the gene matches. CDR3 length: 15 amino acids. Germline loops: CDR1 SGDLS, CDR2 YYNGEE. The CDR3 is CASSVWGRGTDTQYF. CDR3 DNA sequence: TGTGCCAGCAGCGTATGGGGGAGGGGCACAGATACGCAGTATTTT.

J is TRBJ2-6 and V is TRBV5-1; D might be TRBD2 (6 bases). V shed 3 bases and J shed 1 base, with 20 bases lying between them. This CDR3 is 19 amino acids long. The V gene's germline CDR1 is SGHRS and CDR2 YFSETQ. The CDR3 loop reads CASSSARDFGGSGANVLTF. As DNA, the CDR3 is TGCGCCAGCAGCTCTGCCCGGGACTTCGGTGGGTCTGGGGCCAACGTCCTGACTTTC.

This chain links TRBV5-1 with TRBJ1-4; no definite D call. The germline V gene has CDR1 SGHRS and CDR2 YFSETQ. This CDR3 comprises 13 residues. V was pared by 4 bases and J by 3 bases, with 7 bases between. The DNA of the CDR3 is TGCGCCAGCAGCCCCGGGGCTAATGAAAAACTGTTTTTT. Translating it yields CASSPGANEKLFF.

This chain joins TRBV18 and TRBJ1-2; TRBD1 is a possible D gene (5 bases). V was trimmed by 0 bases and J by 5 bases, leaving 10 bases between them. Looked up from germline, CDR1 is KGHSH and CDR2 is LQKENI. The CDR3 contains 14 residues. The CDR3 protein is CASSPPGQFYGYTF. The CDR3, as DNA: TGTGCCAGCTCACCACCGGGGCAGTTTTATGGCTACACCTTC.

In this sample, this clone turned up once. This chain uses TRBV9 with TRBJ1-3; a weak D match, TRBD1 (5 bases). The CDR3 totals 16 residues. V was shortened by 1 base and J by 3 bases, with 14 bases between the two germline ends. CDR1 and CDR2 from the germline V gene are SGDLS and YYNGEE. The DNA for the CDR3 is TGTGCCAGCAGCGTATACGATCAGGGAGGTGGAAACACCATATATTTT. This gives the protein CASSVYDQGGGNTIYF.

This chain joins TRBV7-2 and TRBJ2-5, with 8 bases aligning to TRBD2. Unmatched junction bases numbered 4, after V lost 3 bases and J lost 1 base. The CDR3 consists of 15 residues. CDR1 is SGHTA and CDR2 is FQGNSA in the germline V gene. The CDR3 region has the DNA TGTGCCAGCAGCTTGAGCGGGAGAGGCCAAGAGACCCAGTACTTC. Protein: CASSLSGRGQETQYF.

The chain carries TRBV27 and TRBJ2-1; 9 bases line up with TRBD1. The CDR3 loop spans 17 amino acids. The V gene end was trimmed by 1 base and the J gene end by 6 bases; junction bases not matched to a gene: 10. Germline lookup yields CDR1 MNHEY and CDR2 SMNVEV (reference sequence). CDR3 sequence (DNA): TGTGCCAGCAGTTTATTACTCCAGGGACAGGGCCTCAATGAGCAGTTCTTC. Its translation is CASSLLLQGQGLNEQFF.

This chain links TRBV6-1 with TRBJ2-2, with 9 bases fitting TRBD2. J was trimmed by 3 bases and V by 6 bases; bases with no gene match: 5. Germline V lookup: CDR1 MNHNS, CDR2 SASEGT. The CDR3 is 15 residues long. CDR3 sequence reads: CASRPTSGYTGELFF. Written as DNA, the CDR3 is TGTGCCAGCAGGCCGACTAGCGGTTACACCGGGGAGCTGTTTTTT.

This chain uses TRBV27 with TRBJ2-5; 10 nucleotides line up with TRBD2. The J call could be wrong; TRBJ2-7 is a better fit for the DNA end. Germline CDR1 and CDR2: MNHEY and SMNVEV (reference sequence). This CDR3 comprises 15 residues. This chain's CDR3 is CASSFSAGGFYEQYF. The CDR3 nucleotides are TGTGCCAGCAGTTTTTCAGCGGGAGGGTTCTACGAGCAGTACTTC.

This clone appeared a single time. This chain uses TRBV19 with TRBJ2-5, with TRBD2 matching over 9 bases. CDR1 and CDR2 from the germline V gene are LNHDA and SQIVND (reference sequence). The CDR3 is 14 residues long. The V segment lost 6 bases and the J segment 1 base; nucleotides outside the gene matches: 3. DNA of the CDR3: TGTGCCAGTAGCCGCGGGGGGGGCCAAGAGACCCAGTACTTC. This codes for CASSRGGGQETQYF.